The sequence of this TCR beta chain was determined in a study of blood T cell repertoires in COVID-19. Original processing methods: Quantification of nucleated cells was approximated via reference gene primer amplification. Sequencing used immunoSEQ multiplex PCR; TCRdb keeps in-frame clones, though not all of them. For V, J and clone size, that table is used; D and trimming come from the DNA. The sample holds 200,000 or so clones, about four fifths seen once. Germline V gives CDR1 SGHTA, CDR2 FQGTGA. Trimming left V 2 bases short and J 5 bases short, with 14 bases between. There are 15 residues in the CDR3. This clone showed up just a few times.

This chain links TRBV7-3 with TRBJ2-3; possible D gene TRBD2, 6 bases. The sequence was collected from a woman of 80 years or more with COVID-19, enrolled during active disease. The sample taken for sequencing was peripheral blood. CDR3 region: CASSLRGSGGDTQYF. CDR3 in DNA: TGTGCCAGCAGCTTACGGGGTTCCGGGGGAGATACGCAGTATTTT.